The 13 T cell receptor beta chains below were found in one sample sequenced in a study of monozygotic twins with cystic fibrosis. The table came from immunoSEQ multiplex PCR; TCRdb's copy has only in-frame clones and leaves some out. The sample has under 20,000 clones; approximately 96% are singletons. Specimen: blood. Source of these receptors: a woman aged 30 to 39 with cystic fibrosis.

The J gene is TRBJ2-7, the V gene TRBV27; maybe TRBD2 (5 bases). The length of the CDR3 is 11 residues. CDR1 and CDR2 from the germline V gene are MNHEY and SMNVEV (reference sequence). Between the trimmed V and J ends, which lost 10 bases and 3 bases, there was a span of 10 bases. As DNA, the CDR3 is TGTGCCACCCGGGATCGCTACGAGCAGTACTTC. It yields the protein CATRDRYEQYF.

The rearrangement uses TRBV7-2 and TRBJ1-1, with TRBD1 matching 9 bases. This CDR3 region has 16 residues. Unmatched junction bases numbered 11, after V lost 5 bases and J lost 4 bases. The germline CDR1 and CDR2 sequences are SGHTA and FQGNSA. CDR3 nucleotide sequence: TGTGCCAGCAGCCTTTATACACAGGGGGCGGCCACTGAAGCTTTCTTT. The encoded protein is CASSLYTQGAATEAFF.

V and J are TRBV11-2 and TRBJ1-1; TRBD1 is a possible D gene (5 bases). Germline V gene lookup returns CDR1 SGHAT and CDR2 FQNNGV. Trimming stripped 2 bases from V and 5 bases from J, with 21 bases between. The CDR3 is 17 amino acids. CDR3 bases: TGTGCCAGCAGCTTAAGCCCCACCGGGGCGATAACGACTGAAGCTTTCTTT. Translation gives CASSLSPTGAITTEAFF. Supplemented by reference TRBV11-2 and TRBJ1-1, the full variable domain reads EAGVAQSPRYKIIEKRQSVAFWCNPISGHATLYWYQQILGQGPKLLIQFQNNGVVDDSQLPKDRFSAERLKGVDSTLKIQPAKLEDSAVYLCASSLSPTGAITTEAFFGQGTRLTVV.

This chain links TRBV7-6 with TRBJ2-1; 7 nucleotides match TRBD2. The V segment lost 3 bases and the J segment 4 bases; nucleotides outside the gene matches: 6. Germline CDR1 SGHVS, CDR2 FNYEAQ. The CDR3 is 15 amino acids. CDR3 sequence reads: CASSLAGGTYNEQFF. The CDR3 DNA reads TGTGCCAGCAGCTTGGCCGGGGGGACTTACAATGAGCAGTTCTTC. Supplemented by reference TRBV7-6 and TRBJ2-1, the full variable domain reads GAGVSQSPRYKVTKRGQDVALRCDPISGHVSLYWYRQALGQGPEFLTYFNYEAQQDKSGLPNDRFSAERPEGSISTLTIQRTEQRDSAMYRCASSLAGGTYNEQFFGPGTRLTVL.

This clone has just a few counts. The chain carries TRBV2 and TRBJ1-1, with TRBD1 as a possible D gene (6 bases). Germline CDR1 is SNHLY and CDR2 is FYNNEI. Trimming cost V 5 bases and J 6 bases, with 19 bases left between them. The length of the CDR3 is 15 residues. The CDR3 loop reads CASSLEGTFISEAFF. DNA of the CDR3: TGTGCCAGCAGTCTGGAGGGGACATTTATTTCTGAAGCTTTCTTT.

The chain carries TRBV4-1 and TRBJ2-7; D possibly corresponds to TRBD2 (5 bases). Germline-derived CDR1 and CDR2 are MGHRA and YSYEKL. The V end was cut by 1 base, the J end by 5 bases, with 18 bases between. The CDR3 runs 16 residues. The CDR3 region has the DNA TGCGCCAGCAGCCAAGGGACTGGACGGCCAAAAAACGAGCAGTACTTC. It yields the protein CASSQGTGRPKNEQYF.

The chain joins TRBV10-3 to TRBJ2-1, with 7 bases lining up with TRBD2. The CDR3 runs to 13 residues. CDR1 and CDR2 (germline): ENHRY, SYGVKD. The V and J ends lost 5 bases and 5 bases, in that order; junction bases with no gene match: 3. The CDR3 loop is CAISPGTNNEQFF. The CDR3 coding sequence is TGTGCCATCAGTCCCGGGACTAACAATGAGCAGTTCTTC.

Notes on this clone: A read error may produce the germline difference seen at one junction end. CDR3 sequence: CASSPGAGAHEQYF. DNA of the CDR3: TGTGCTAGCAGCCCCGGGGCAGGGGCCCACGAGCAGTACTTC. The chain has TRBV7-7 and TRBJ2-7, with a tentative D call TRBD1 (6 bases). Per germline, CDR1 SSHAT and CDR2 FNYEAQ (reference sequence). The CDR3 covers 14 residues.

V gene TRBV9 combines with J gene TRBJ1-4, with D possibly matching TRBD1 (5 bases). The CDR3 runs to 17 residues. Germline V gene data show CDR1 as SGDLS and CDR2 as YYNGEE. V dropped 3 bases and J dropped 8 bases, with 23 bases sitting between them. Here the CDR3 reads CASSEGPHRGWEEKLFF. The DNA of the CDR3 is TGTGCCAGCAGCGAGGGCCCACATAGGGGTTGGGAAGAAAAACTGTTTTTT.

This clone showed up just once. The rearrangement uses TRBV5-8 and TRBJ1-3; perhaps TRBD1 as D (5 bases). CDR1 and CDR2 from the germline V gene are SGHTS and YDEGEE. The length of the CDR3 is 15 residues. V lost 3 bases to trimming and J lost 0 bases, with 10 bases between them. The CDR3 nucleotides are TGTGCCAGCAGCTCCGGGACGAACTCTGGAAACACCATATATTTT. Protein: CASSSGTNSGNTIYF.

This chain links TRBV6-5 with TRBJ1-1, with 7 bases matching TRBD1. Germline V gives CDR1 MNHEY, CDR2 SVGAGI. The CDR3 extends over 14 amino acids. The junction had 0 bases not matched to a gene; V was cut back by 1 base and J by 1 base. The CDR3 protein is CASSYYRGNTEAFF. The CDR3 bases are TGTGCCAGCAGTTACTACAGGGGGAACACTGAAGCTTTCTTT.

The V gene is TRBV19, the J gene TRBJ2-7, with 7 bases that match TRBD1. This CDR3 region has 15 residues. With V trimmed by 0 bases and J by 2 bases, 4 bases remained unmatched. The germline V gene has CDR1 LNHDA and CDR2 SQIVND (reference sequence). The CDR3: CASSIETGTTYEQYF. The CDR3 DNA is TGTGCCAGTAGTATAGAGACAGGGACCACCTACGAGCAGTACTTC.

The CDR3 DNA follows: TGTGCCTGGAGTGGGTTCAAGGATAGCTCCTACAATGAGCAGTTCTTC. Its translation: CAWSGFKDSSYNEQFF. The chain recombines TRBV30 with TRBJ2-1; D remains unclear. The CDR3 totals 16 residues. V lost 1 base and J 0 bases, leaving 13 bases between the germline ends. Germline values: CDR1 GTSNPN, CDR2 SVGIG (reference sequence).